This T cell receptor (beta chain) came from a study of identical twins (dated by TCRdb to 2016 to 2017). A note on the overall study: To test whether fetal clonotypes persist, the study used deep sequencing on TCR alpha and beta repertoires from monozygotic twins, unrelated adults of various ages, and cord blood. Replicate twin experiments were performed at different times using different library preparation protocols to rule out contamination. What the research found in general, with its limitations: In monozygotic twins, out-of-frame TCR alpha sharing was systematically underestimated by recombination models, although the models agreed with sharing between unrelated individuals. Compared with coincidental sharing between unrelated individuals, out-of-frame TCR alpha sequences shared between twins showed an excess of sequences with low generation probability. Zero-insertion analyses could be partly confounded by invariant T cells such as MAIT and iNKT, though diverse VJ usage argued against such confounding for most clonotypes. In beta out-of-frame sequences, excess twin sharing was weaker, because having fewer shared sequences lowered the signal-to-noise ratio. Because the same donors could not be followed over many years, the conclusions depended on cross-sectional statistical analysis. Abundant cord blood beta clonotypes had fewer insertions, young adult naive repertoires showed a similar but weaker trend, and memory repertoires showed no such trend.

Turning to this clonotype: Its antigen remains undetermined. No base quality information exists; no much larger clone differs at one position.

All donors were healthy Caucasians. Using Miltenyi CD45RO+ enrichment and human naive T-cell isolation kits, memory (CD45RO+) and naive T cells were isolated from PBMC. The library was prepared using 5' RACE. Sequencer: Illumina HiSeq 2000. A universal primer binding site was added through template switching, and the final cDNA carried a unique molecular identifier so that TCR cDNA molecules could be counted accurately. First-strand cDNA for TCR alpha and beta chains was synthesized from specific primers in the conserved constant-segment region. To control for contamination, every cDNA library was double barcoded, receiving both a SMART-Mk sample barcode and Illumina barcodes. Two successive PCR steps introduced TruSeq adapter sequences along with Illumina sample barcodes. The Illumina HiSeq platform was used with custom primers to sequence TCR alpha and beta cDNA libraries. Turning to the authors' computational methods: Raw reads were processed with MiGEC to extract unique molecular identifiers, and MiXCR was used to determine CDR3 positions. Recombination models were inferred per individual with the repgenHMM and IGoR tools using an EM algorithm. The tcR package in R was used for shared clonotype analysis, with sharing normalized by the product of cloneset sizes. Out-of-frame nonproductive sequences were analyzed to study raw recombination free of thymic and clonal selection effects. TCRdb itself trimmed the public reads at Q25 with fastp, ran MiXCR and retained productive beta chains. Rows are combined by CDR3 protein, so each entry shows the most common genes and DNA. The V and J calls and clone size come from TCRdb's table, not from the authors' own analysis. The sample has around 100,000 distinct CDR3 sequences on record, 5.9% of them singletons. Of the sample, approximately 12% is held by the ten largest clones.

Trimming costs V 0 bases and J 6 bases, and their ends lie 17 bases apart. There are 17 amino acids in the CDR3, from cysteine to phenylalanine inclusive. The CDR3 DNA has 51 bases and is translated from base 1. From the germline V gene (reference sequence), CDR1 is LNHNV and CDR2 is YYDKDF. The TCR comes from a woman between 50 and 59 years old in good health. Recombination linked TRBV15 to TRBJ2-2, with a weak D call of TRBD2 (6 bases match). Sequenced material: memory T cells sorted from blood. In the paper's terms, the cell subset or site label means: CD45RO+ enriched T cells. The nucleotide sequence is given as TGTGCCACCAGCAGAGATCTCGGGGGAAATTCCGCCGGGGAGCTGTTTTTT. Its protein product is CATSRDLGGNSAGELFF. The full variable domain, with segments outside the CDR3 supplied by the reference TRBV15 and TRBJ2-2 proteins, appears as DAMVIQNPRYQVTQFGKPVTLSCSQTLNHNVMYWYQQKSSQAPKLLFHYYDKDFNNEADTPDNFQSRRPNTSFCFLDIRSPGLGDTAMYLCATSRDLGGNSAGELFFGEGSRLTVL.